Listed here are 32 T cell receptor beta chains from one sample, sequenced in a study of cytomegalovirus exposure and HLA in healthy donors. PCR amplification relied on 60 Vbeta primers (plus 13 Jbeta primers). Assay used: immunoSEQ multiplex PCR; TCRdb lists only in-frame clones, some missing. The data contain around 96,000 clones, around 82% of them singletons. Material for sequencing was PBMCs. The receptor source for this set is a man younger than 30 in good health and CMV-seronegative.

This chain connects TRBV19 to TRBJ1-1, with TRBD1 matching 8 bases. The CDR3 covers 14 residues. J lost 1 base, V lost 8 bases, and 6 bases had no gene match. The V gene's germline CDR1 is LNHDA and CDR2 SQIVND (reference sequence). CDR3 residues: CASGRQGRNTEAFF. The CDR3 DNA follows: TGTGCCAGTGGGAGACAGGGGAGGAACACTGAAGCTTTCTTT.

The rearrangement uses TRBV18 and TRBJ1-2, with unresolved D. This CDR3 has 13 amino acids. The V gene's germline CDR1 is KGHSH and CDR2 LQKENI. Trimming removed 6 bases from V and 8 bases from J, with 16 bases in between. CDR3 sequence reads: CASSPGEGGGYTF. CDR3 DNA sequence: TGTGCCAGCTCCCCCGGTGAGGGTGGGGGCTACACCTTC. Full variable domain (remainder filled in from reference TRBV18 and TRBJ1-2): NAGVMQNPRHLVRRRGQEARLRCSPMKGHSHVYWYRQLPEEGLKFMVYLQKENIIDESGMPKERFSAEFPKEGPSILRIQQVVRGDSAAYFCASSPGEGGGYTFGSGTRLTVV.

The J gene is TRBJ1-1, the V gene TRBV7-9; D possibly corresponds to TRBD1 (6 bases). V was pared by 5 bases and J by 9 bases, with 16 bases between. CDR1 SEHNR and CDR2 FQNEAQ come from the germline V gene (reference sequence). This CDR3 spans 13 amino acids. DNA for the CDR3: TGTGCCAGCAGCCCCTTTGTGGGGGGGCAAGCTTTCTTT. This translates into CASSPFVGGQAFF.

This clone turned up a few times. V gene TRBV5-4 combines with J gene TRBJ2-7; 11 bases fit TRBD2. Germline loops: CDR1 SGHNT, CDR2 YYREEE (reference sequence). V lost 2 bases, J lost 2 bases, and 3 bases stayed unmatched. The CDR3 is 15 residues long. This chain's CDR3 is CASSFLAGGAYEQYF. The CDR3 DNA sequence: TGTGCCAGCAGCTTCCTAGCGGGGGGCGCCTACGAGCAGTACTTC.

This chain links TRBV30 with TRBJ1-1, with unresolved D. CDR3 length: 16 amino acids. Germline V gives CDR1 GTSNPN, CDR2 SVGIG (reference sequence). Between the trimmed V and J ends, which lost 0 bases and 0 bases, there was a span of 14 bases. This CDR3 is CAWSVKRVRMNTEAFF. As DNA, the CDR3 is TGTGCCTGGAGTGTAAAGAGGGTGCGAATGAACACTGAAGCTTTCTTT.

CDR3 bases: TGTGCCACCAGCAGACCGGACAGGGGATACGAGCAGTACTTC. Translation: CATSRPDRGYEQYF. The chain recombines TRBV15 with TRBJ2-7; TRBD1 matches at 9 bases. The CDR3 covers 14 residues. Trimming took 2 bases from V and 4 from J; bases not matched to a gene: 3. Germline V gives CDR1 LNHNV, CDR2 YYDKDF (reference sequence).

The CDR3, as DNA: TGCGCCAGCAGTGGGACAGGTGCCTACGAGCAGTACTTC. This gives the protein CASSGTGAYEQYF. V and J are TRBV5-1 and TRBJ2-5; 8 positions agree with TRBD1. The J call is in doubt because the DNA end fits TRBJ2-7 better. This CDR3 has 13 residues. The germline V gene encodes CDR1 SGHRS and CDR2 YFSETQ.

The sample holds one count of this clone. V gene TRBV2 combines with J gene TRBJ1-3; 11 nucleotides line up with TRBD1. Trimming cost V 7 bases and J 0 bases; bases outside gene matches: 5. This CDR3 contains 16 residues. Per the germline V gene, CDR1 is SNHLY and CDR2 is FYNNEI. CDR3 nucleotides: TGTGCCAGCAATCGGGACAGGGGGTACTCTGGAAACACCATATATTTT. The encoded protein is CASNRDRGYSGNTIYF.

This clone was counted once. V and J are TRBV9 and TRBJ2-3, with 8 bases that match TRBD1. V dropped 3 bases and J dropped 2; count of bases not matched to a gene: 8. The CDR3 is 16 residues long. The V gene's germline CDR1 is SGDLS and CDR2 YYNGEE. The CDR3 DNA sequence: TGTGCCAGCAGCGGACAGGGGCTCACCCCCACAGATACGCAGTATTTT. This codes for CASSGQGLTPTDTQYF.

This clone was observed once. This rearrangement joins TRBV6-5 to TRBJ2-4; a weak D match, TRBD1 (6 bases). The germline V gene encodes CDR1 MNHEY and CDR2 SVGAGI. This CDR3 has 16 amino acids. Between the trimmed V and J ends, which lost 4 bases and 0 bases, there was a span of 13 bases. CDR3 DNA: TGTGCCAGCAGTTCCTCGGGACAACTAGCCAAAAACATTCAGTACTTC. Amino acids: CASSSSGQLAKNIQYF.

The chain employs TRBV16 and TRBJ1-1; D might be TRBD1 (6 bases). Germline V gene data show CDR1 as KGHSY and CDR2 as FQNENV. Trimming removed 0 bases at V and 7 bases at J, with 15 bases between. This CDR3 is 15 amino acids long. The CDR3 is CASSQSAGGLGEAFF. The CDR3 region has the DNA TGTGCCAGCAGCCAATCGGCGGGGGGGCTGGGTGAAGCTTTCTTT.

This rearrangement joins TRBV5-8 to TRBJ2-7; 7 nucleotides line up with TRBD2. The CDR3 covers 14 residues. Germline V lookup: CDR1 SGHTS, CDR2 YDEGEE. V shed 3 bases and J 2 bases; nucleotides not matched to a gene: 5. CDR3: CASSSLGLAYEQYF. The CDR3 DNA reads as TGTGCCAGCAGCTCTTTAGGACTAGCCTACGAGCAGTACTTC. Based on the CDR3 plus reference TRBV5-8 and TRBJ2-7, the full variable domain is EAGVTQSPTHLIKTRGQQATLRCSPISGHTSVYWYQQALGLGLQFLLWYDEGEERNRGNFPPRFSGRQFPNYSSELNVNALELEDSALYLCASSSLGLAYEQYFGPGTRLTVT.

V is TRBV10-3 and J is TRBJ1-2; D gene ambiguous. Trimming left V 0 bases short and J 5 bases short, with 7 bases between. The CDR3 length is 13 residues. The germline V gene encodes CDR1 ENHRY and CDR2 SYGVKD. CDR3 in DNA: TGTGCCATCAGTGAGTCGGCGGGTTATGGCTACACCTTC. Residues: CAISESAGYGYTF.

This clone was detected a few times. The V and J genes are TRBV19 and TRBJ2-7; TRBD2 might be the D (7 bases). CDR3 length: 14 amino acids. With 4 bases removed from V and 4 bases from J, the gap between germline ends came to 14 bases. In germline, CDR1 is LNHDA, CDR2 SQIVND (reference sequence). CDR3 sequence reads: CASSTIGGAYEQYF. CDR3 coding DNA: TGTGCCAGTAGTACGATTGGGGGGGCGTACGAGCAGTACTTC.

In this sample, this clone turned up once. J is TRBJ1-4 and V is TRBV29-1, with D perhaps matching TRBD1 (5 bases). This CDR3 spans 12 amino acids. Trimming removed 4 bases from V and 4 bases from J, with 7 bases in between. Germline V lookup: CDR1 SQVTM, CDR2 ANQGSEA. The CDR3 sequence is CSVGQRNEKLFF. The CDR3 region has the DNA TGCAGCGTTGGACAGCGTAATGAAAAACTGTTTTTT.

The chain has TRBV7-6 and TRBJ2-5; 8 nucleotides match TRBD2. J was trimmed by 5 bases and V by 5 bases; bases with no gene match: 7. Germline assignment: CDR1 SGHVS and CDR2 FNYEAQ. There are 14 residues in the CDR3. The CDR3 DNA reads TGTGCCAGCAGCCCGGGGGGGGAGAGGGAGACCCAGTACTTC. Protein product: CASSPGGERETQYF.

This chain joins TRBV4-2 and TRBJ2-7; D remains ambiguous. Trimming left V 4 bases short and J 1 base short, with 8 bases between. CDR3 size: 13 residues. Germline V gene sequence: CDR1 LGHNA, CDR2 YNFKEQ. CDR3: CASSPGESYEQYF. CDR3 in DNA: TGTGCCAGCAGCCCAGGCGAATCCTACGAGCAGTACTTC.

The gene calls are TRBV6-5 and TRBJ1-1; D gene unclear. Germline CDR1 and CDR2: MNHEY and SVGAGI. This CDR3 contains 15 residues. The germline V and J ends were trimmed by 0 bases and 0 bases, with 8 bases remaining between them. The CDR3 sequence: CASSYSYSMNTEAFF. As DNA, the CDR3 is TGTGCCAGCAGTTACTCGTACAGCATGAACACTGAAGCTTTCTTT.

The chain links TRBV7-9 to TRBJ1-1; D uncertain. From germline, CDR1 is SEHNR and CDR2 FQNEAQ (reference sequence). This CDR3 has 16 residues. V was shortened by 1 base and J by 0 bases, with 12 bases between the two germline ends. CDR3 DNA sequence: TGTGCCAGCAGCTTAGTCGGCGGGGTTGTGAACACTGAAGCTTTCTTT. Translation: CASSLVGGVVNTEAFF.

The chain carries TRBV2 and TRBJ1-6; weak D call: TRBD1 (5 bases). The CDR3 extends over 15 amino acids. V was pared by 7 bases and J by 8 bases, with 18 bases between. Germline V CDR1 and CDR2: SNHLY, FYNNEI. The CDR3 protein is CASTQGRRRDSPLHF. CDR3 nucleotide sequence: TGTGCCAGCACCCAGGGCCGGAGGAGGGATTCACCCCTCCACTTT.

This clone has a single count. The V and J genes are TRBV4-1 and TRBJ1-6; D is undetermined. This CDR3 is 15 amino acids long. Trimming took off 0 bases at V and 6 bases at J, with 9 bases between the two ends. Looked up from germline, CDR1 is MGHRA and CDR2 is YSYEKL. The CDR3 loop reads CASSQEGSRNSPLHF. DNA of the CDR3: TGCGCCAGCAGCCAAGAGGGCAGCCGTAATTCACCCCTCCACTTT.

The table lists this clone with a count of one. The rearrangement uses TRBV4-1 and TRBJ2-7, with 7 positions matching TRBD1. The CDR3 consists of 15 residues. V was pared by 4 bases and J by 5 bases, with 11 bases of the junction left unmatched. The germline V gene encodes CDR1 MGHRA and CDR2 YSYEKL. The CDR3 bases are TGCGCCAGCAGCCCCCGGGACAGACTCAGCGACGAGCAGTACTTC. Residues: CASSPRDRLSDEQYF.

The V and J genes are TRBV15 and TRBJ2-7, with 11 bases that match TRBD1. The CDR3 runs to 17 residues. The germline V gene has CDR1 LNHNV and CDR2 YYDKDF (reference sequence). Unmatched junction bases numbered 8, after V lost 0 bases and J lost 4 bases. CDR3 in DNA: TGTGCCACCAGCAGAGACATTTCCGGGACAGGGGGGTACGAGCAGTACTTC. It codes for CATSRDISGTGGYEQYF.

The gene calls are TRBV7-9 and TRBJ1-1; 7 bases align to TRBD1. V was clipped by 5 bases and J by 5 bases; unmatched bases: 17. Germline CDR1 reads SEHNR; CDR2 reads FQNEAQ (reference sequence). The CDR3 runs to 17 residues. The DNA for the CDR3 is TGTGCCAGCAGCGTCCCGGGACAGTTCATTAAATTGACTGAAGCTTTCTTT. This translates into CASSVPGQFIKLTEAFF.

This chain links TRBV6-5 with TRBJ1-2; maybe TRBD1 (5 bases). The CDR3 contains 14 residues. V lost 8 bases to trimming and J lost 7 bases, with 20 bases between them. CDR1 is MNHEY and CDR2 is SVGAGI in the germline V gene. CDR3 nucleotides: TGTGCCAGCCATTCCGCCAAGGGGTGGTTTGGCTACACCTTC. Amino acid sequence: CASHSAKGWFGYTF.

As concerns this clone: Mismatch with germline at one junction end may stem from a read error. The chain links TRBV27 to TRBJ1-1; D is uncertain. Looked up from germline, CDR1 is MNHEY and CDR2 is SMNVEV (reference sequence). The CDR3 is 14 amino acids. The CDR3 loop reads CASSLSTGNAEAFF. CDR3 sequence (DNA): TGTGCCAGCAGTTTATCTACGGGGAACGCTGAAGCTTTCTTT.

The V call is TRBV6-1, the J call TRBJ2-3, with 8 bases that match TRBD1. Germline V gives CDR1 MNHNS, CDR2 SASEGT. This CDR3 has 15 residues. With V trimmed by 6 bases and J by 2 bases, 7 bases remained unmatched. CDR3 sequence: CASSKGTGPTDTQYF. CDR3 nucleotide sequence: TGTGCCAGCAGCAAAGGGACAGGTCCCACAGATACGCAGTATTTT.

The chain couples TRBV7-7 to TRBJ1-1; no clear D gene. V was shortened by 4 bases and J by 0 bases, with 6 bases between the two germline ends. This CDR3 comprises 13 residues. Germline V CDR1 and CDR2: SSHAT, FNYEAQ (reference sequence). The CDR3 DNA sequence: TGTGCCAGCAGCTCAACTCTGAACACTGAAGCTTTCTTT. Its protein product is CASSSTLNTEAFF.

The chain employs TRBV19 and TRBJ2-7, with TRBD1 matching over 7 bases. The CDR3 is made up of 12 amino acids. Losses at the gene ends were 3 bases for V and 6 bases for J; bases not matched to a gene: 2. Germline CDR1 is LNHDA and CDR2 is SQIVND (reference sequence). The CDR3 DNA is TGTGCCAGTAGTATGGGACAGACCGAGCAGTACTTC. This translates into CASSMGQTEQYF.

The V and J genes are TRBV6-6 and TRBJ2-7; D ambiguous. Per germline, CDR1 MNHNY and CDR2 SVGAGI (reference sequence). V lost 2 bases, J lost 4 bases, and 6 bases lay in between. The CDR3 runs to 12 residues. Here the CDR3 reads CASSYPGYEQYF. In DNA form, the CDR3 reads TGTGCCAGCAGTTACCCAGGATACGAGCAGTACTTC.

Only a few counts were recorded for this clone. The V call is TRBV5-1, the J call TRBJ2-3, with 7 bases lining up with TRBD2. Germline V CDR1 and CDR2: SGHRS, YFSETQ. The length of the CDR3 is 17 residues. The trim removed 0 bases at V and 0 bases at J, leaving 7 bases unmatched. The CDR3 spells CASSLASSGWSTDTQYF. CDR3 DNA sequence: TGCGCCAGCAGCTTGGCGTCTAGCGGTTGGAGCACAGATACGCAGTATTTT.

The V gene is TRBV5-1, the J gene TRBJ1-2; possibly TRBD1 for D (6 bases). CDR1 is SGHRS, CDR2 YFSETQ, per germline. This CDR3 spans 14 amino acids. Trimming took 6 bases from V and 7 from J, leaving 19 bases between them. The CDR3: CASTQAGGGTGYTF. The CDR3 nucleotides read TGCGCCAGCACTCAGGCGGGGGGCGGGACTGGCTACACCTTC.